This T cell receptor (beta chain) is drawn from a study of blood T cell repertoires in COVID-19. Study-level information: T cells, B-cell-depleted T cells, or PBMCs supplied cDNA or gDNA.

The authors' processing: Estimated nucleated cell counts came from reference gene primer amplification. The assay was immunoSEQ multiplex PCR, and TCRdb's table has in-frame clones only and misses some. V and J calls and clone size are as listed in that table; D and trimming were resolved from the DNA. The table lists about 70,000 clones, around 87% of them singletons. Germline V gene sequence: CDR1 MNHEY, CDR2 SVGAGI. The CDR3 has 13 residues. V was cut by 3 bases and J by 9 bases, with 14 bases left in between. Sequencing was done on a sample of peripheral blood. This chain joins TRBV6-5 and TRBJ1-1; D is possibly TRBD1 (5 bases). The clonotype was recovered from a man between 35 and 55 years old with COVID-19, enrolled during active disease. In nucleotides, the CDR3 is TGTGCCAGCAGTTATGGGGTACGGGGGAAAGCTTTCTTT. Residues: CASSYGVRGKAFF.